These T cell receptor beta chains were read from a single sample in a study of T-cell reconstitution after alpha-beta-depleted transplantation in children. Using its own MiXCR run on the PCR reads, TCRdb lists one record per CDR3 protein. Among about 420,000 distinct CDR3 sequences listed, under 20% were seen once. This specimen consisted of PBMCs, mostly from graft donor cells, obtained 360 days after TCRalphabeta/CD19-depleted stem cell transplant. The receptor set was obtained from a boy under two years old who had a stem cell transplant for Wiskott-Aldrich syndrome, so the T cells may come from the graft donor. CDR3s include the opening cysteine and the closing phenylalanine or tryptophan. A D gene is named only where the DNA matches it firmly. Some rows mark clone size as missing; the rest say once, few, many or name a class of expanded clone.

d_gene	abundance	v_gene	j_gene	CDR3aa	CDR3nt
TRBD2	.	TRBV4-3	TRBJ2-1	CASSQARLAGYEQFF	TGCGCCAGCAGCCAAGCAAGACTAGCGGGGTATGAGCAGTTCTTC
.	.	TRBV7-2	TRBJ2-7	CASSSRRTAYEQYF	TGTGCCAGCAGCTCACGGAGAACCGCCTACGAGCAGTACTTC
.	.	TRBV5-4	TRBJ1-1	CASSFQGKNTEAFF	TGTGCCAGCAGCTTCCAGGGGAAAAACACTGAAGCTTTCTTT
TRBD1	few	TRBV12-3/TRBV12-4	TRBJ2-7	CASSLWGRGQAPYEQYF	TGTGCCAGCAGTTTATGGGGACGGGGACAGGCCCCCTACGAGCAGTACTTC
.	.	TRBV29-1	TRBJ1-5	CSVGQGGGQPQHF	TGCAGCGTTGGTCAGGGTGGGGGACAGCCCCAGCATTTT
.	few	TRBV5-6	TRBJ2-4	CASSLLSSSIQYF	TGTGCCAGCAGCTTGTTGTCCAGCAGCATTCAGTACTTC
.	.	TRBV7-9	TRBJ2-6	CASSFIGTRKILTF	TGTGCCAGCAGCTTTATTGGGACAAGGAAGATCCTGACTTTC
.	.	TRBV10-3	TRBJ1-5	CAISESGTQGRVQPQHF	TGTGCCATCAGTGAGAGTGGGACCCAGGGAAGGGTTCAGCCCCAGCATTTT
TRBD1	.	TRBV7-9	TRBJ2-2	CASTETGEFKTGELFF	TGTGCCAGCACCGAGACAGGGGAGTTTAAAACCGGGGAGCTGTTTTTT
.	few	TRBV20-1	TRBJ2-7	CSASRDISYEQYF	TGCAGTGCTAGTAGGGACATCTCCTACGAGCAGTACTTC
.	few	TRBV10-3	TRBJ1-4	CAISESWAESEKLFF	TGTGCCATCAGTGAGTCTTGGGCAGAAAGTGAAAAACTGTTTTTT
TRBD1	few	TRBV2	TRBJ1-4	CASSSTGINEKLFF	TGTGCCAGCAGTTCGACAGGGATAAATGAAAAACTGTTTTTT
.	.	TRBV6-5	TRBJ2-7	CASSYSNPPYEQYF	TGTGCCAGCAGTTACTCGAACCCTCCCTACGAGCAGTACTTC
TRBD1	few	TRBV19	TRBJ2-4	CASTRTGAQLAKNIQYF	TGTGCCAGTACCCGGACAGGGGCGCAACTAGCCAAAAACATTCAGTACTTC
.	few	TRBV7-2	TRBJ1-6	CASSLARVKNSPLHF	TGTGCCAGCAGCTTAGCTCGAGTTAAGAATTCACCCCTCCACTTT
TRBD2	.	TRBV12-3/TRBV12-4	TRBJ2-1	CASSFSGAAEQFF	TGTGCCAGCAGTTTTAGCGGGGCCGCCGAGCAGTTCTTC
TRBD2	many	TRBV10-2	TRBJ2-1	CASSESPLIGGRALF	TGCGCCAGCAGTGAGTCGCCGCTTATTGGCGGGAGGGCCCTGTTC
.	few	TRBV12-3/TRBV12-4	TRBJ2-7	CASSPWTASSYEQYF	TGTGCCAGCAGTCCTTGGACTGCAAGCTCCTACGAGCAGTACTTC
.	.	TRBV20-1	TRBJ1-4	CSARQGPNEKLFF	TGCAGCGCTCGTCAGGGTCCTAATGAAAAACTGTTTTTT
.	few	TRBV25-1	TRBJ1-1	CASSAWTWGGTEAFF	TGTGCCAGCAGTGCCTGGACCTGGGGTGGCACTGAAGCTTTCTTT
.	few	TRBV12-3/TRBV12-4	TRBJ2-3	CASRILSADTQYF	TGTGCCAGCAGGATACTTTCCGCAGATACGCAGTATTTT
.	.	TRBV5-1	TRBJ2-5	CASSLEIETQYF	TGCGCCAGCAGCTTGGAAATAGAGACCCAGTACTTC
.	few	TRBV7-2	TRBJ2-1	CASSLVILYNEQFF	TGTGCCAGCAGCTTAGTGATTCTTTACAATGAGCAGTTCTTC
.	.	TRBV5-1	TRBJ2-7	CASRDMGGPISYEQYF	TGCGCCAGCAGAGATATGGGGGGGCCCATCTCCTACGAGCAGTACTTC
TRBD1	.	TRBV6-1	TRBJ2-7	CASSDGQVYEQYF	TGTGCCAGCAGTGATGGACAGGTCTACGAGCAGTACTTC
TRBD1	.	TRBV4-2	TRBJ2-5	CASSQVSGTGYQETQYF	TGTGCCAGCAGCCAAGTCTCCGGGACAGGGTACCAAGAGACCCAGTACTTC
.	.	TRBV25-1	TRBJ2-1	CASSTGVSYNEQFF	TGTGCCAGCAGTACGGGGGTCTCCTACAATGAGCAGTTCTTC
.	.	TRBV2	TRBJ2-1	CASASSSYNEQFF	TGTGCCAGCGCTTCTAGCTCCTACAATGAGCAGTTCTTC
TRBD1	few	TRBV28	TRBJ1-1	CASSSGGTGGLEAFF	TGTGCCAGCAGTTCCGGAGGGACAGGGGGACTTGAAGCTTTCTTT
.	.	TRBV11-3	TRBJ2-2	CASSSVHGNPNTGELFF	TGTGCCAGCAGCTCCGTACACGGAAATCCGAACACCGGGGAGCTGTTTTTT
TRBD2	few	TRBV24-1	TRBJ2-1	CATSDAGGRSYNEQFF	TGTGCCACCAGTGATGCGGGGGGGCGCTCCTACAATGAGCAGTTCTTC
.	few	TRBV4-3	TRBJ1-1	CASSQVNSYITEAFF	TGCGCCAGCAGCCAAGTAAACAGTTATATCACTGAAGCTTTCTTT
.	.	TRBV12-3/TRBV12-4	TRBJ2-5	CTSSARGIVPGQETQYF	TGTACCAGCAGTGCGAGGGGTATCGTCCCGGGCCAAGAGACCCAGTACTTC
TRBD1	.	TRBV15	TRBJ2-5	CATAQGVEETQYF	TGTGCCACCGCCCAGGGGGTGGAGGAGACCCAGTACTTC
.	.	TRBV4-1	TRBJ2-3	CASSHVGATSTDTQYF	TGCGCCAGCAGCCATGTGGGCGCCACTAGCACAGATACGCAGTATTTT
TRBD2	.	TRBV10-3	TRBJ2-1	CAISGLAGYNEQFF	TGTGCCATCAGCGGACTAGCGGGTTACAATGAGCAGTTCTTC